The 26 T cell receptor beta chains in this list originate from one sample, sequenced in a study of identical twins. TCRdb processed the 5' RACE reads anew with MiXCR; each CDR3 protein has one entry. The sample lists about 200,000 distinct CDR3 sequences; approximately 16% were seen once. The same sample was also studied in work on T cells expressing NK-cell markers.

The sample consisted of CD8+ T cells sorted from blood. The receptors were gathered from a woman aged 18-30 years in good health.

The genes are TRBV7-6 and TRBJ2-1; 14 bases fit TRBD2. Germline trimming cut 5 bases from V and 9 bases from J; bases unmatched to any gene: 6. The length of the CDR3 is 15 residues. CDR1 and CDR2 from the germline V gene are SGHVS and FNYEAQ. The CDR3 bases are TGTGCCAGCAGCCAAGGGACTAGCGGGAGCTCTGAGCAGTTCTTC. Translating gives CASSQGTSGSSEQFF.

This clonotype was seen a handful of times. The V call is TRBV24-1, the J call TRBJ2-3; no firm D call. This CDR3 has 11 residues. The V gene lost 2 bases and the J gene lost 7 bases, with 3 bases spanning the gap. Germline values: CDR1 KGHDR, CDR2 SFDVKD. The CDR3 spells CATSDSNTQYF. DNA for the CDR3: TGTGCCACCAGTGATTCAAATACGCAGTATTTT.

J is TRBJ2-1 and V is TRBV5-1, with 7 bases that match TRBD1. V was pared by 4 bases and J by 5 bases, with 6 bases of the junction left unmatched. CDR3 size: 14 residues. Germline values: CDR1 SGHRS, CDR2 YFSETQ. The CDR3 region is CASSAGDRNNEQFF. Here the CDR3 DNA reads TGCGCCAGCAGCGCCGGGGACAGAAACAATGAGCAGTTCTTC.

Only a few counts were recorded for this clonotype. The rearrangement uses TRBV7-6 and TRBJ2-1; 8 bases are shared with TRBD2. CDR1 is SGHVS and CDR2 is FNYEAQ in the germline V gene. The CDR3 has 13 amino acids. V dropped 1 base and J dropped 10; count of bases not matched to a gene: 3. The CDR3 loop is CASSLEIAGEQFF. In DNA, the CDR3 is TGTGCCAGCAGCTTAGAGATAGCGGGGGAGCAGTTCTTC.

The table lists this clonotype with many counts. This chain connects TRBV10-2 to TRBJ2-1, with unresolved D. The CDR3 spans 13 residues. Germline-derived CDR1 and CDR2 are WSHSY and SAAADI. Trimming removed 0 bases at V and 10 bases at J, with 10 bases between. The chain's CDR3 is CASSESAVSEQFF. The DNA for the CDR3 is TGCGCCAGCAGTGAGTCGGCAGTTTCCGAGCAGTTCTTC.

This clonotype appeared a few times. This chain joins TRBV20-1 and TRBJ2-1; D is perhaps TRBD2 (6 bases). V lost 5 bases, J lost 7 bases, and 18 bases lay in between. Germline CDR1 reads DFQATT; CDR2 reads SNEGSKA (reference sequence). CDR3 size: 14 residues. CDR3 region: CSAQVGGVGNEQFF. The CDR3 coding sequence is TGCAGTGCTCAAGTGGGGGGAGTGGGGAATGAGCAGTTCTTC.

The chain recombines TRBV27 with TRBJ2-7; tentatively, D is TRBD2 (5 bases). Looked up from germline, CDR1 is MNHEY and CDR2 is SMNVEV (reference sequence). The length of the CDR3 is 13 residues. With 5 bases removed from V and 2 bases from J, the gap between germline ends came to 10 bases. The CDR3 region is CASSRTATYEQYF. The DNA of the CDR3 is TGTGCCAGCAGTCGGACTGCCACCTACGAGCAGTACTTC.

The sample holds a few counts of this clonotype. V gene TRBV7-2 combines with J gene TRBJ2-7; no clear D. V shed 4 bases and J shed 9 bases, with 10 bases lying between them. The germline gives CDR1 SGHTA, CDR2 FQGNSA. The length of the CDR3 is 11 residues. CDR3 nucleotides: TGTGCCAGCAGCTCAGTCCGTGGGCAGTACTTC. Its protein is CASSSVRGQYF.

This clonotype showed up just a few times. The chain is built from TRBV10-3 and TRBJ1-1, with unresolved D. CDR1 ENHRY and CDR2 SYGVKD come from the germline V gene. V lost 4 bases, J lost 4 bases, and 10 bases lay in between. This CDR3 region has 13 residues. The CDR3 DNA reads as TGTGCCATCAGTGTTAGGGCGAGCACTGAAGCTTTCTTT. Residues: CAISVRASTEAFF.

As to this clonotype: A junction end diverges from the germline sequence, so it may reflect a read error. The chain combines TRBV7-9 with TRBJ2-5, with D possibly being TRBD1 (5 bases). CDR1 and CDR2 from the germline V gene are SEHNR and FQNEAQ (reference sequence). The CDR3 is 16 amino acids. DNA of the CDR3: TGTGCCAACAGCTTAGATTCTAGGGGCGCAAAGGAGACCCAGTACTTC. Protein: CANSLDSRGAKETQYF.

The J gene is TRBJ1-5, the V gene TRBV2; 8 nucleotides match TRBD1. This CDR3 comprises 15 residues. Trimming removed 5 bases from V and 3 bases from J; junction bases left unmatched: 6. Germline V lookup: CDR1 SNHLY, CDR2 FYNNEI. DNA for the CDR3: TGTGCCAGCAGTAGGGGACAGGACTACAATCAGCCCCAGCATTTT. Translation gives CASSRGQDYNQPQHF.

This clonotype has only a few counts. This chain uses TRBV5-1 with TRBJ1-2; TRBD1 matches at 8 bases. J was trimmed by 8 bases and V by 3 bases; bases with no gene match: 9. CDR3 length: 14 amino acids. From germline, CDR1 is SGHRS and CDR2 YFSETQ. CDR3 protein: CASSYMGTGGGYTF. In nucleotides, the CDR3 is TGCGCCAGCAGCTATATGGGGACAGGAGGAGGCTACACCTTC.

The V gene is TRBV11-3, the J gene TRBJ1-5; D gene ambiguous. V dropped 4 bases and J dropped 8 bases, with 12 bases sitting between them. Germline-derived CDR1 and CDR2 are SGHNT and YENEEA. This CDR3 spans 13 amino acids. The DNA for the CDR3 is TGTGCCAGCAGCTACTCCGGGAGGGAGCCCCAGCATTTT. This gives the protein CASSYSGREPQHF.

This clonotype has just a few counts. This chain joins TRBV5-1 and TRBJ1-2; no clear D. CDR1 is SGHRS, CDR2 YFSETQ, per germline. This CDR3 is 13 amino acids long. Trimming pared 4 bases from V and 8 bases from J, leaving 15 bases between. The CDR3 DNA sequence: TGCGCCAGCAGCCGCCCTACCACGGGGGGCTACACCTTC. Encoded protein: CASSRPTTGGYTF. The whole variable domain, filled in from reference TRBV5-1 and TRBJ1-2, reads KAGVTQTPRYLIKTRGQQVTLSCSPISGHRSVSWYQQTPGQGLQFLFEYFSETQRNKGNFPGRFSGRQFSNSRSEMNVSTLELGDSALYLCASSRPTTGGYTFGSGTRLTVV.

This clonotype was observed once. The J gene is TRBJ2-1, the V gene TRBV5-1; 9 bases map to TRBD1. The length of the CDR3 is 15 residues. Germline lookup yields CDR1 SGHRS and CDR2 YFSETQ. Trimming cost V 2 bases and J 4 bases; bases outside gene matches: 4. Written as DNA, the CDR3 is TGCGCCAGCAGCTTTACAGGGGGCGAATACAATGAGCAGTTCTTC. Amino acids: CASSFTGGEYNEQFF. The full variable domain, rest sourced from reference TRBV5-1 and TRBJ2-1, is KAGVTQTPRYLIKTRGQQVTLSCSPISGHRSVSWYQQTPGQGLQFLFEYFSETQRNKGNFPGRFSGRQFSNSRSEMNVSTLELGDSALYLCASSFTGGEYNEQFFGPGTRLTVL.

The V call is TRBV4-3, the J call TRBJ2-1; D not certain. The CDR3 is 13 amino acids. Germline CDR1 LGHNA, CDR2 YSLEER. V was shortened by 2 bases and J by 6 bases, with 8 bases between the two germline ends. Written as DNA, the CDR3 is TGCGCCAGCAGCCAATCGGACGCCAATGAGCAGTTCTTC. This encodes CASSQSDANEQFF.

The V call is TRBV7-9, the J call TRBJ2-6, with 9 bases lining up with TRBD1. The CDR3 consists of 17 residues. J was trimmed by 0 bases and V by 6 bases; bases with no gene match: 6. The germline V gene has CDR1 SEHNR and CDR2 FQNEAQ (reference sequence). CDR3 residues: CASSPRTGDSGANVLTF. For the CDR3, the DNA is TGTGCCAGCAGTCCCCGGACAGGGGACTCTGGGGCCAACGTCCTGACTTTC.

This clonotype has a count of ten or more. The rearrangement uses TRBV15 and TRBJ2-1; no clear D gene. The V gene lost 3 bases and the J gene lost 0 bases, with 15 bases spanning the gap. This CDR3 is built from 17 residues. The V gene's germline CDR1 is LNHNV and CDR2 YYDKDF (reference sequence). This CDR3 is CATSRDPPGYSYNEQFF. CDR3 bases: TGTGCCACCAGCAGGGACCCCCCAGGCTACTCCTACAATGAGCAGTTCTTC.

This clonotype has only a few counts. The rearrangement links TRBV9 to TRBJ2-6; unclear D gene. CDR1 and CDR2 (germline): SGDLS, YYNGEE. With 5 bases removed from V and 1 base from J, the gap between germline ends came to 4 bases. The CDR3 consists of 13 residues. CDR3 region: CASRGSGANVLTF. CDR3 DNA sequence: TGTGCCAGCAGGGGATCTGGGGCCAACGTCCTGACTTTC.

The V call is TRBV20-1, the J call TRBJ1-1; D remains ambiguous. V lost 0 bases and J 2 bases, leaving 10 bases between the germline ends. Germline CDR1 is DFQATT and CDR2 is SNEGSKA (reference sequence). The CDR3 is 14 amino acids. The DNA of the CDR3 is TGCAGTGCTAGAGATGTGGAGGGTAACACTGAAGCTTTCTTT. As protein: CSARDVEGNTEAFF.

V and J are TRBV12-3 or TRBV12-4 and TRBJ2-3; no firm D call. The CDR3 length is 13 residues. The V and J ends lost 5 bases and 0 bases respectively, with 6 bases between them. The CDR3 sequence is CASSPISTDTQYF. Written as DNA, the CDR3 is TGTGCCAGCAGTCCTATTAGCACAGATACGCAGTATTTT.

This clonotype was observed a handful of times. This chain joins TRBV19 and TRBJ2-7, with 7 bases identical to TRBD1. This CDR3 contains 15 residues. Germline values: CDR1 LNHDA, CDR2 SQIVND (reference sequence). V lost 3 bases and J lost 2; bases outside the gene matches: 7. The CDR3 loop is CASSILVQGAYEQYF. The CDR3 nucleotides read TGTGCCAGTAGTATCTTAGTCCAGGGGGCCTACGAGCAGTACTTC.

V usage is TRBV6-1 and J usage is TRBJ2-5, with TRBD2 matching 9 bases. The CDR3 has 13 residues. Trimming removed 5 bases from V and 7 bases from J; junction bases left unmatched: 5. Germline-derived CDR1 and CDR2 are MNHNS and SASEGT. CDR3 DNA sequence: TGTGCCAGCAGTCAGGGACTAGCCGCGACCCAGTACTTC. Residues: CASSQGLAATQYF.

In DNA, the CDR3 is TGTGCCAGCAGCTTTTCACGGGGGTTGGTTAACTATGGCTACACCTTC. It yields the protein CASSFSRGLVNYGYTF. The chain joins TRBV7-8 to TRBJ1-2; D perhaps matches TRBD1 (5 bases). CDR3 size: 16 residues. Trimming pared 3 bases from V and 1 base from J, leaving 15 bases between. The germline V gene encodes CDR1 SGHVS and CDR2 FQNEAQ.

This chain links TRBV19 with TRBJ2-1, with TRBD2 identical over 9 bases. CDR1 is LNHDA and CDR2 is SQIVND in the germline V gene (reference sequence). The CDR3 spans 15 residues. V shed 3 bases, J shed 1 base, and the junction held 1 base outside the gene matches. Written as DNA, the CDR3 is TGTGCCAGTAGTATTAGCGGGAGTTCCTACAATGAGCAGTTCTTC. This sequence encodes CASSISGSSYNEQFF.

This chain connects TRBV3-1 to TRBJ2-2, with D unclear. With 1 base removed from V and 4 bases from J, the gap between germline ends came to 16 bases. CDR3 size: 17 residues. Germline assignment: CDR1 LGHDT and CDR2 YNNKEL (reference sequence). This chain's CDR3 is CASSQVEWGRGTGELFF. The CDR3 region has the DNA TGTGCCAGCAGCCAAGTTGAATGGGGTCGCGGCACCGGGGAGCTGTTTTTT.